Included here is one T cell receptor beta chain sequence, with context. These data belong to a study of blood T cell repertoires in COVID-19. Trimming took off 0 bases at V and 6 bases at J, with 10 bases between the two ends. The CDR3 length is 14 residues. Germline-derived CDR1 and CDR2 are SGHTS and YDEGEE. Clones were sequenced by immunoSEQ multiplex PCR, and TCRdb holds only the in-frame ones, with some missing. The sample lists more than 90,000 clones; around nine tenths were seen once. This rearrangement joins TRBV5-8 to TRBJ1-5; D gene unclear. This sequence originates from an older woman with COVID-19, enrolled during active disease. Material for sequencing was peripheral blood. The CDR3 DNA sequence: TGTGCCAGCAGCTTGGGGGCGCCCATTCAGCCCCAGCATTTT. This translates into CASSLGAPIQPQHF. The full variable domain, its missing parts supplied by reference TRBV5-8 and TRBJ1-5, is EAGVTQSPTHLIKTRGQQATLRCSPISGHTSVYWYQQALGLGLQFLLWYDEGEERNRGNFPPRFSGRQFPNYSSELNVNALELEDSALYLCASSLGAPIQPQHFGDGTRLSIL.